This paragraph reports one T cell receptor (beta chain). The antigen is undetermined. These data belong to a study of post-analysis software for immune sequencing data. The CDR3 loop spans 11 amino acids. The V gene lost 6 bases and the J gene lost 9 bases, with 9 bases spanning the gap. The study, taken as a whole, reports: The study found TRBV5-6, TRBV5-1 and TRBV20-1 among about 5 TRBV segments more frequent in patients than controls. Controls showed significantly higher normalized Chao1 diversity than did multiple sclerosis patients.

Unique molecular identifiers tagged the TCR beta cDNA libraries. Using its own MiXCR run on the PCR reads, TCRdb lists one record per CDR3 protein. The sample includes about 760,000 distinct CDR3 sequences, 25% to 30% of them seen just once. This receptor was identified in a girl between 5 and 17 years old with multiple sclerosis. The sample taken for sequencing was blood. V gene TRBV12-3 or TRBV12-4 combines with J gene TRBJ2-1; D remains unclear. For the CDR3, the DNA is TGTGCCAGCAGCAAACAAAGTGAGCAGTTCTTC. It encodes CASSKQSEQFF.